Sequencing of this T cell receptor (beta chain) was carried out in a study of cytomegalovirus exposure and HLA in healthy donors. Primers: 60 Vbeta forward and 13 Jbeta reverse. The assay was immunoSEQ multiplex PCR, and TCRdb's table has in-frame clones only and misses some. The top ten clones hold over 0.9% of a sample with 130,000 or so clones, 77% of them seen once. Germline V gene data show CDR1 as SGHTA and CDR2 as FQGNSA. The CDR3 covers 15 residues. V was cut by 3 bases and J by 10 bases, with 16 bases left in between. Specimen: PBMCs. This receptor was taken from an older woman in good health and CMV-seronegative. This chain connects TRBV7-2 to TRBJ1-6, with D possibly being TRBD1 (5 bases). The CDR3 reads CASSFTPPGGSPLHF. The CDR3 DNA reads TGTGCCAGCAGCTTCACGCCCCCGGGGGGATCACCCCTCCACTTT.